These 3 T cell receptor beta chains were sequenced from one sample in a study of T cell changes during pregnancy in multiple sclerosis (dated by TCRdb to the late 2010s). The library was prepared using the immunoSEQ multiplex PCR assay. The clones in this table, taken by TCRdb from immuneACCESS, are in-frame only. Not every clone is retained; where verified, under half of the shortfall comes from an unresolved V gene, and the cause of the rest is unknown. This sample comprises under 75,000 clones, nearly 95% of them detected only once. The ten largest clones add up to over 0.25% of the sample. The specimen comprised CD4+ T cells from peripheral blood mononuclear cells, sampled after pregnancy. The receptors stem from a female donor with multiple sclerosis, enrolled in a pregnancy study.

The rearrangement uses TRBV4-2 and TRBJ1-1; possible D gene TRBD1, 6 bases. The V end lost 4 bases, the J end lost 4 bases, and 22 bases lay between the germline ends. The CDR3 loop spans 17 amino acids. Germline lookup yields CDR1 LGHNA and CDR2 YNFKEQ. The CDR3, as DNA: TGTGCCAGCAGCCGATACCGTCGGGGGGCGAAGGTCACTGAAGCTTTCTTT. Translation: CASSRYRRGAKVTEAFF.

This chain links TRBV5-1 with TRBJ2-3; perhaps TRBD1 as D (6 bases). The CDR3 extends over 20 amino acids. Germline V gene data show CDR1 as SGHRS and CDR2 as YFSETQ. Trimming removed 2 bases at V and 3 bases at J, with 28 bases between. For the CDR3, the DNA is TGCGCCAGCAGCTTAGATCGGTGGGACACAACATCAGAGAATACAGATACGCAGTATTTT. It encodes CASSLDRWDTTSENTDTQYF.

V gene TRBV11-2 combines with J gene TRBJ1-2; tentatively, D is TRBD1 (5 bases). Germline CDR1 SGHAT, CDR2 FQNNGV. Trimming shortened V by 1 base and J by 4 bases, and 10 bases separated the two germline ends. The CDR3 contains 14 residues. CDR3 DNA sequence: TGTGCCAGCAGCTTAGGTAGACAGACCTATGGCTACACCTTC. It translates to CASSLGRQTYGYTF.